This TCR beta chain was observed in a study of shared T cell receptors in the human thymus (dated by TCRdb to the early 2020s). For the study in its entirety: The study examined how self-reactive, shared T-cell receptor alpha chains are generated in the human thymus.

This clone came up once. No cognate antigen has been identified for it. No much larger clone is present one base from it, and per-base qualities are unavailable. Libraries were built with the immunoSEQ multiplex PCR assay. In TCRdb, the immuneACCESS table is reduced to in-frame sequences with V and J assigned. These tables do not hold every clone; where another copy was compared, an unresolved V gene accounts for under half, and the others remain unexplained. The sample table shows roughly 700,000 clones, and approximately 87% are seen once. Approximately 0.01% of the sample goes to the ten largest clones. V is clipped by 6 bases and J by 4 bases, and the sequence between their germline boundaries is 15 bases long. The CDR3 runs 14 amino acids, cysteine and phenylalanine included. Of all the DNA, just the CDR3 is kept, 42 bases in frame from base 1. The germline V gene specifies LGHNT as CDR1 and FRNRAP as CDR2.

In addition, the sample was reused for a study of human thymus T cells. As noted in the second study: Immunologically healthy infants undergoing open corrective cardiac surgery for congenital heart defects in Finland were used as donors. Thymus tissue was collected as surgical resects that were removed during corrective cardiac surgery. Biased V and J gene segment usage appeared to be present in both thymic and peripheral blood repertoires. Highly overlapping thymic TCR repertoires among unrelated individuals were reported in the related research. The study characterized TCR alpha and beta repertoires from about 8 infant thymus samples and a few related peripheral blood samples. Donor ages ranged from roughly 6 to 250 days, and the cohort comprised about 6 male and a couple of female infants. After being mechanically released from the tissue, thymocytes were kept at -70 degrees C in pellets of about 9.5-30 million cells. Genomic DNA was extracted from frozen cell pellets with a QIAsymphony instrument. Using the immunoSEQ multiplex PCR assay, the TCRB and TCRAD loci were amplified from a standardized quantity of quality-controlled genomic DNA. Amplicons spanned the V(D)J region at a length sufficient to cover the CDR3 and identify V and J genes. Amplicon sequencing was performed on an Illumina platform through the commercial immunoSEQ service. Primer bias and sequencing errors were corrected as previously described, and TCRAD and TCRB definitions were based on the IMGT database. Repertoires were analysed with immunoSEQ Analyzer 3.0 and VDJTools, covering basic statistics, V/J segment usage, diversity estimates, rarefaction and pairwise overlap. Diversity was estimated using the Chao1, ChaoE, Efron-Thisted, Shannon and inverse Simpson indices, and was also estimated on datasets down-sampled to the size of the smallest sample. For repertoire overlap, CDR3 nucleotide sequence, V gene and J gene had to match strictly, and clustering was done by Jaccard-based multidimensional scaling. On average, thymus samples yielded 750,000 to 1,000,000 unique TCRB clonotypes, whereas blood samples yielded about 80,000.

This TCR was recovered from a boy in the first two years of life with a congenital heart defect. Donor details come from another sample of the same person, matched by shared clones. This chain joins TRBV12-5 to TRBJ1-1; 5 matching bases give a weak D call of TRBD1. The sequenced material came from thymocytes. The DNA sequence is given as TGTGCTAGTGGCATGGGGGACTACGGCACTGAAGCTTTCTTT. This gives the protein CASGMGDYGTEAFF.